One TCR beta chain is described in this entry. Its target antigen remains unknown. No per-base quality is available; no much larger clone lies one base away. This sample was included in a study of cytomegalovirus exposure and HLA in healthy donors (dated by TCRdb to the late 2010s). Context from the whole study: An earlier analysis of around 600 of the donors reported more than 250 Gb of sequence data and 100 million to 140 million unique TCR beta sequences from 150 million to 200 million T cells. The genetic ancestry cluster associated with self-reported Caucasian donors included approximately 85% of the roughly 410 genotyped donors. The study aimed to test whether cataloging public T cell receptors could reveal signatures of past pathogen exposure. The later analysis used no new phenotypic data to find candidate immune exposures, relying instead on TCR beta sequences and their occurrence across donors. To study patterns of TCR occurrence, a later analysis re-analyzed previously published TCR beta repertoires from 666 donors and added high-resolution HLA genotyping. About five DR-DQ haplotypes were treated as single units for association and clustering because of strong linkage in the cohort. To predict cytomegalovirus infection status, the study combined high-throughput TCR immunosequencing, statistical association of individual TCRs with disease status, and machine learning. Donor age, sex, ethnicity and CMV serostatus were compiled alongside the repertoire data. The study used immunosequencing to profile the T cell repertoires of several hundred subjects and linked those repertoires to cytomegalovirus serostatus. Typing coverage differed by locus: A, B, C, DRB1 and DQB1 were typed in roughly 620-640 donors, DQA1 in 522, DPA1 in 600 to 610, and DPB1 in 450 to 490. An earlier analysis of about 600 of the donors used high-throughput TCR beta sequencing to judge whether each TCR beta V gene segment behaved as functional or pseudogenic. Among roughly 370 genotyped donors of the cohort, an average of 235,054 unique TCR beta nucleotide sequences were sequenced per donor, roughly 20% of them non-productive. Besides the first cohort of 500 to 700 subjects, a separate validation cohort made up of 120 different subjects was used. About 300 gigabases of sequencing data and 80 million or so unique TCR sequences were included in an early release covering about 700 HLA-typed donors. All discovery cohort repertoires had been generated using a single sequencing platform. Class I and class II HLA loci were covered by the typing at four-digit resolution. A later genetic analysis used genome-wide SNP genotypes for about 65% of the roughly 670 donors, treating that subset as a discovery cohort.

Receptors were amplified or captured by the immunoSEQ multiplex PCR assay. A mixture of 60 forward primers for TCR Vbeta segments and 13 reverse primers for TCR Jbeta segments was used in the multiplex PCR. The CDR3 region of rearranged TCR beta genes was amplified from genomic DNA with a multiplex PCR assay. On the Illumina HiSeq System, the amplified TCR beta libraries were sequenced as 87-base-pair reads. On the study's bioinformatics: A later analysis counted some 80 million unique TCR beta chains across the 550 to 750 repertoires, and roughly 9.9 million of these chains were shared by at least two donors. Raw reads were error-corrected and collapsed into unique sequences by a nearest-neighbor algorithm in which closely related sequences were merged to remove PCR and sequencing errors. To assign V, D and J gene segments, CDR3 sequences were aligned to IMGT reference sequences. For a sequence to be retained, at least a six-nucleotide match to both a V gene segment and a J gene segment was required. A rearrangement counted as productive if the CDR3 had no stop codons and remained in frame with V and J, and every other rearrangement counted as non-productive. Following IMGT convention, CDR3 was defined as the stretch from the second conserved V-encoded cysteine up to the conserved J-encoded phenylalanine. The earlier analysis of approximately 590 of the donors excluded any sequence lacking an unambiguous match to a single V gene segment. In an earlier analysis of 500 to 750 of the donors, V segments were called functional above 56.7% productive rearrangements and were called segregating when the between-donor standard deviation exceeded 5%. A statistical classification framework was developed to diagnose cytomegalovirus status using the catalog of TCR beta chain sequences. In a later analysis, TCR nucleotide sequences were compared against IMGT/GENE-DB human TR gene sequences so that V and J genes could be assigned. Using the TCRdist pipeline, a later analysis assigned CDR3 sequences along with most-parsimonious VDJ recombination scenarios. In a later analysis, each TCR beta chain was defined by its CDR3 amino acid sequence together with its V-gene family, and reads lacking a unique V-gene family were excluded. To address suspected cross-contamination and a sequencing artifact, a later analysis removed around 600 highly shared, low-generation-probability nucleotide sequences. A later analysis calculated a clonal expansion index for each public chain from normalized within-repertoire ranks of inferred template counts. A later analysis computed generation probabilities with a VDJ recombination model fitted to out-of-frame rearrangements, and checked the results against IGoR. In a later analysis, TCR-TCR, TCR-HLA and TCR-CMV co-occurrence was scored with hypergeometric tests, and a repertoire-size bias correction was applied to TCR pairs. In a later analysis, false discovery rates were estimated by permuting HLA or CMV assignments 20 times. In a later analysis, co-occurring TCRs were grouped using DBSCAN, with TCRdist sequence similarity added in when clustering inside HLA-allele-positive subsets. Repertoires with fewer than 30,000 or more than 120,000 public chains were left out of co-occurrence clustering, as were about 5 repertoires with anomalous nucleotide sharing. Not all clones reach the TCRdb copy of this immuneACCESS table, which keeps in-frame sequences only. Checked studies attribute under half of the gap to unresolved V genes and leave the rest unexplained. V, J and clone size are those of that table, while D and trimming were read from the DNA. The sample data list approximately 100,000 clones, and over 65% of these were observed just once. Clones ranked in the top ten supply 3% to 5% of the sample.

The paper as a whole reports these results and caveats: When HLA alleles, especially DR and DQ, strongly co-occurred, attributing TCR associations to individual alleles was difficult. In the study, 150 to 200 TCR beta chains were listed as associated with cytomegalovirus. According to a later analysis, most CMV-associated TCR beta chains appeared to be HLA-restricted, and the HLA associations seemed to be driven largely by CMV exposure. According to a later analysis, TCR association rates differed among HLA loci, with DRB1 alleles showing the most associated TCRs and HLA-C alleles showing the fewest. A later genetic analysis associated a missense DCLRE1C variant with V-gene and J-gene trimming of TCR beta chains, and an independent cohort replicated the association. Correlated functional status among segregating V segments might reflect linkage disequilibrium, but an unknown experimental factor could not be ruled out. Most TCR sequences were observed very rarely across donors, whereas some public TCRs were present in many individuals. The earlier analysis of approximately 540 of the donors excluded fewer than 20 rarely observed V segments, including chromosome 9 orphons, because counts were too low. Presence/absence analyses assumed roughly uniform sequencing depth across donors, an assumption that may not hold. In both the original and validation cohorts, the classifier was reported to diagnose cytomegalovirus status with high specificity and sensitivity. Some IMGT-functional V segments, including TRBV6-2 and TRBV6-3, could not be told apart with the 87-base-pair reads, so those segments were excluded. CMV serostatus was the only immune exposure information available for the cohort. In a later analysis, around 17,000 TCR beta sequences were associated with specific HLA alleles at a false discovery rate of 0.05. This cohort had only TCR beta chains sequenced, and the lack of alpha or paired-chain data limited which features could be detected. According to a later analysis, parvovirus B19, influenza, CMV and Epstein-Barr virus appeared linked to several top co-occurrence clusters. Three of the identified cytomegalovirus-associated TCR beta chains were confirmed in vitro to be specific for cytomegalovirus antigens. A later genetic analysis reported fewer N-insertions in productive TCRs among donors in an Asian-associated ancestry cluster than the roughly 700-donor mean. According to the authors, the approach could potentially be generalized to other disease states and immunological phenotypes. Because HLA typing was unavailable for some donors at each locus, only the typed subset was used in association tests. In an earlier analysis of approximately 600 of the donors, most TCR beta V segments were observed in productive rearrangements about 90% or about 30% of the time, broadly matching IMGT annotations. In a later analysis, HLA-associated TCR beta chains were found to be more clonally expanded and to have lower generation probabilities than equally common non-associated chains. A further reported finding was that TCR beta sequences accurately predicted the HLA-A and HLA-B alleles for most subjects in the first cohort. A cluster of highly shared sequence variants was judged likely to represent a technical artifact of the sequencing pipeline.

Trimmed from V: 5 bases; trimmed from J: 0 bases; junction bases lacking a gene match: 6. The germline V gene (reference sequence) supplies CDR1 MNHEY and CDR2 SMNVEV. Including the terminal cysteine and phenylalanine, the CDR3 comprises 16 residues. Left in the record is the CDR3 DNA by itself, 48 bases read in frame from the first base. The cohort consisted of 666 healthy bone marrow donors. Cohort members were all nominally healthy when sampled, although unrecorded immune exposures were likely present. The donor tested CMV seronegative and was one of the 352 seronegative cohort members. Each donor provided a peripheral blood sample, and peripheral blood mononuclear cells were used for TCR beta sequencing. The Qiagen DNeasy Blood Extraction Kit was used to extract genomic DNA from the blood cell samples.

Recombination joined TRBV27 with TRBJ2-5; 10 of the junction bases match TRBD1. The receptor's source is a man aged 30 to 45 in good health and CMV-seronegative. The sequenced sample was PBMCs. CDR3 reads: CASSLGQGVNQETQYF. The nucleotides are TGTGCCAGCAGTCTTGGACAGGGGGTGAACCAAGAGACCCAGTACTTC.